What follows are 27 T cell receptor beta chains derived from one specimen sequenced in a study of T cell clonotyping in hematopoietic cell transplantation listed by TCRdb under 2021. Sample time point, as interpreted from the label and publication: recipient sample taken at acute GVHD onset. Libraries were built with the immunoSEQ multiplex PCR assay. TCRdb mirrors the immuneACCESS table, restricted to in-frame sequences. Some clones are absent from its copies; in checked studies, under half trace to an unresolved V gene, and the reason for the others is unknown. In this sample the table shows about 3,100 clones, 91% of which occur a single time. The ten largest clones add up to approximately 9.2% of the sample. This specimen was PBMCs, taken at the time of graft-versus-host disease after allogeneic stem cell transplant. These TCRs come from a male patient in his sixties or seventies who had an allogeneic stem cell transplant from a related donor, so the T cells may come from the graft donor. Some clones in this sample may be carry-over from other donors' samples.

The rearrangement uses TRBV5-4 and TRBJ2-5; D is perhaps TRBD1 (8 bases). The CDR3 has 13 amino acids. The V and J ends lost 4 bases and 9 bases respectively, with 16 bases between them. Per the germline V gene, CDR1 is SGHNT and CDR2 is YYREEE (reference sequence). The CDR3 is CASSQQGEGSQYF. The CDR3 coding sequence is TGTGCCAGCAGCCAACAGGGGGAGGGTTCCCAGTACTTC.

This clone came up a few times. The V gene is TRBV28, the J gene TRBJ2-1; D uncertain. In germline, CDR1 is MDHEN, CDR2 SYDVKM. The CDR3 runs to 13 residues. Trimming removed 6 bases from V and 3 bases from J, with 9 bases in between. Here the CDR3 DNA reads TGTGCCAGCAGGTCGCCCGGCTACAATGAGCAGTTCTTC. It encodes CASRSPGYNEQFF.

This chain uses TRBV4-3 with TRBJ1-5; D is unclear. CDR1 and CDR2 from the germline V gene are LGHNA and YSLEER. This CDR3 comprises 13 residues. The V and J ends lost 0 bases and 5 bases respectively, with 5 bases between them. CDR3 sequence reads: CASSQDRHQPQHF. The CDR3 DNA reads as TGCGCCAGCAGCCAAGATAGGCATCAGCCCCAGCATTTT.

This clone was seen just once. The rearrangement uses TRBV19 and TRBJ2-1; the D is unclear. V lost 4 bases, J lost 7 bases, and 11 bases lay in between. The CDR3 extends over 13 amino acids. Germline-derived CDR1 and CDR2 are LNHDA and SQIVND (reference sequence). CDR3 protein: CASSSSMRNEQFF. DNA for the CDR3: TGTGCCAGTAGTAGCAGTATGCGGAATGAGCAGTTCTTC.

The genes are TRBV6-6 and TRBJ2-7; TRBD2 aligns across 10 bases. This CDR3 has 15 amino acids. With 2 bases clipped from V and 3 bases from J, the junction kept 4 bases outside the gene matches. CDR1 is MNHNY, CDR2 SVGAGI, per germline (reference sequence). The DNA for the CDR3 is TGTGCCAGCAGTTACGAGGTAGCGGGGGGCTACGAGCAGTACTTC. Translating it yields CASSYEVAGGYEQYF.

The chain is built from TRBV6-5 and TRBJ1-5; TRBD1 aligns across 10 bases. After removal of 2 bases from V and 7 bases from J, the junction contained 2 bases not matched to a gene. Germline V gene lookup returns CDR1 MNHEY and CDR2 SVGAGI. This CDR3 comprises 14 residues. The CDR3 sequence: CASSYGQGGQPQHF. The CDR3 bases are TGTGCCAGCAGTTACGGACAGGGGGGGCAGCCCCAGCATTTT.

V gene TRBV5-6 combines with J gene TRBJ2-5; 11 bases fit TRBD1. V gave up 3 bases and J gave up 5 bases; unmatched junction bases: 3. Per germline, CDR1 SGHDT and CDR2 YYEEEE. CDR3 length: 14 residues. CDR3 nucleotides: TGTGCCAGCAGCTGGGACAGGGGGAGCGAGACCCAGTACTTC. Amino acid sequence: CASSWDRGSETQYF.

The table lists this clone with a few counts. The chain has TRBV7-8 and TRBJ1-5; D gene ambiguous. Trimming removed 6 bases from V and 0 bases from J, with 12 bases in between. The germline V gene encodes CDR1 SGHVS and CDR2 FQNEAQ. The CDR3 sequence is 15 residues long. The CDR3 region has the DNA TGTGCCAGCAGTATGGACTCTTATAGCAATCAGCCCCAGCATTTT. It translates to CASSMDSYSNQPQHF.

This chain joins TRBV5-1 and TRBJ2-7; D tentatively reads TRBD1 or TRBD2 (6 bases each). Germline CDR1 SGHRS, CDR2 YFSETQ. This CDR3 is 14 amino acids long. The V and J ends lost 2 bases and 3 bases respectively, with 12 bases between them. CDR3 residues: CASSLWGAGYEQYF. In nucleotides, the CDR3 is TGCGCCAGCAGCTTATGGGGGGCCGGCTACGAGCAGTACTTC.

The gene calls are TRBV11-1 and TRBJ2-5; 12 bases agree with TRBD1. The V and J ends lost 5 bases and 6 bases, in that order; junction bases with no gene match: 10. The CDR3 sequence is 16 residues long. CDR1 SGHAT and CDR2 FQDESV come from the germline V gene (reference sequence). The CDR3, as DNA: TGTGCCAGCAGCCATGGGGGGACAGGGGGCTTGAAGACCCAGTACTTC. The encoded protein is CASSHGGTGGLKTQYF.

The rearrangement uses TRBV29-1 and TRBJ2-1, with 8 bases aligning to TRBD1. Trimming took 7 bases from V and 0 from J; bases not matched to a gene: 5. Germline V gives CDR1 SQVTM, CDR2 ANQGSEA. This CDR3 spans 14 amino acids. CDR3 coding DNA: TGCAGCGGTACGACAGGGGTCTCCTACAATGAGCAGTTCTTC. Its translation: CSGTTGVSYNEQFF.

The genes are TRBV5-8 and TRBJ1-2; D is ambiguous. V dropped 0 bases and J dropped 1 base, with 10 bases sitting between them. This CDR3 has 15 amino acids. The germline gives CDR1 SGHTS, CDR2 YDEGEE. The CDR3 protein is CASSLAGGLNYGYTF. DNA of the CDR3: TGTGCCAGCAGCTTGGCCGGAGGGCTTAACTATGGCTACACCTTC.

This chain connects TRBV10-3 to TRBJ2-2; 7 nucleotides align to TRBD1. CDR1 is ENHRY and CDR2 is SYGVKD in the germline V gene. The CDR3 is 15 residues long. J was trimmed by 5 bases and V by 6 bases; bases with no gene match: 9. CDR3 region: CAISPRQGRTGELFF. CDR3 in DNA: TGTGCCATCAGCCCCCGACAGGGAAGGACCGGGGAGCTGTTTTTT.

This chain joins TRBV9 and TRBJ2-5; TRBD2 matches 7 bases. V was pared by 0 bases and J by 3 bases, with 2 bases of the junction left unmatched. The germline CDR1 and CDR2 sequences are SGDLS and YYNGEE. This CDR3 is 14 amino acids long. CDR3 sequence: CASSVGAGEETQYF. CDR3 DNA sequence: TGTGCCAGCAGCGTAGGGGCGGGGGAAGAGACCCAGTACTTC.

The J gene is TRBJ1-5, the V gene TRBV9; TRBD1 is a possible D gene (5 bases). Germline CDR1 is SGDLS and CDR2 is YYNGEE. Trimming left V 0 bases short and J 5 bases short, with 12 bases between. The CDR3 covers 15 residues. The CDR3, as DNA: TGTGCCAGCAGCGTAGGCCCCGACAGTGATCAGCCCCAGCATTTT. Translation: CASSVGPDSDQPQHF. The whole variable domain, remainder taken from reference TRBV9 and TRBJ1-5, is DSGVTQTPKHLITATGQRVTLRCSPRSGDLSVYWYQQSLDQGLQFLIQYYNGEERAKGNILERFSAQQFPDLHSELNLSSLELGDSALYFCASSVGPDSDQPQHFGDGTRLSIL.

This rearrangement joins TRBV9 to TRBJ2-1; 7 nucleotides align to TRBD2. Germline V gives CDR1 SGDLS, CDR2 YYNGEE. The V and J ends lost 6 bases and 14 bases, in that order; junction bases with no gene match: 11. This CDR3 contains 12 residues. The CDR3 nucleotides are TGTGCCAGCACCTCTATAGCGGGTCATAAGTTCTTC. Encoded protein: CASTSIAGHKFF.

Points on this clone: The same CDR3 also results from other DNA sequences found in this sample. The chain recombines TRBV28 with TRBJ2-1; a weak D match, TRBD2 (5 bases). The V end lost 6 bases, the J end lost 4 bases, and 19 bases lay between the germline ends. Germline CDR1 MDHEN, CDR2 SYDVKM. The CDR3 is made up of 16 amino acids. CDR3 bases: TGTGCCAGCAGCCCACTGGGAGCGGTGGGGTACAATGAGCAGTTCTTC. Protein product: CASSPLGAVGYNEQFF.

The rearrangement links TRBV6-6 to TRBJ1-1; possibly TRBD1 for D (5 bases). The length of the CDR3 is 15 residues. V was clipped by 2 bases and J by 1 base, with 11 bases between them. Germline-derived CDR1 and CDR2 are MNHNY and SVGAGI (reference sequence). CDR3 sequence: CASSYTGRQNTEAFF. In nucleotides, the CDR3 is TGTGCCAGCAGTTACACAGGACGGCAGAACACTGAAGCTTTCTTT.

V gene TRBV4-1 combines with J gene TRBJ2-7; D tentatively fits TRBD1 or TRBD2 (5 bases each). CDR3 length: 14 amino acids. Germline V lookup: CDR1 MGHRA, CDR2 YSYEKL. V gave up 2 bases and J gave up 3 bases, with 11 bases separating them. CDR3 DNA: TGCGCCAGCAGCCAAAGTACGGGGCGCTACGAGCAGTACTTC. Translation gives CASSQSTGRYEQYF.

The rearrangement uses TRBV11-3 and TRBJ2-7, with unresolved D. Deletions cut 2 bases from V and 5 bases from J, with 4 bases between. This CDR3 comprises 11 residues. Germline-derived CDR1 and CDR2 are SGHNT and YENEEA. The CDR3 nucleotides read TGTGCCAGCAGCTTAAGCCACGAGCAGTACTTC. The encoded protein is CASSLSHEQYF.

This clone was observed once. The V call is TRBV7-2, the J call TRBJ2-7; maybe TRBD1 (6 bases). The V end was cut by 5 bases, the J end by 2 bases, with 13 bases between. CDR3 size: 14 residues. Per the germline V gene, CDR1 is SGHTA and CDR2 is FQGNSA. This CDR3 reads CASSKQGPAYEQYF. DNA of the CDR3: TGTGCCAGCAGCAAACAGGGACCAGCCTACGAGCAGTACTTC.

This rearrangement joins TRBV25-1 to TRBJ1-5, with 11 bases that match TRBD1. Unmatched junction bases numbered 7, after V lost 3 bases and J lost 6 bases. The CDR3 runs to 16 residues. CDR1 MGHDK and CDR2 SYGVNS come from the germline V gene. The CDR3 coding sequence is TGTGCCAGCAGTGATTACGCCGGGACAGGGGGTCAGCCCCAGCATTTT. Amino acids: CASSDYAGTGGQPQHF.

The chain recombines TRBV11-2 with TRBJ1-3; no firm D call. V was cut by 5 bases and J by 3 bases, with 8 bases left in between. The CDR3 contains 13 residues. Looked up from germline, CDR1 is SGHAT and CDR2 is FQNNGV. The CDR3 sequence is CASSGTVGNTIYF. CDR3 coding DNA: TGTGCCAGCAGCGGAACAGTTGGAAACACCATATATTTT.

The chain uses TRBV19 and TRBJ1-5; D may be TRBD1 (5 bases). Germline-derived CDR1 and CDR2 are LNHDA and SQIVND (reference sequence). V was shortened by 8 bases and J by 6 bases, with 17 bases between the two germline ends. There are 14 residues in the CDR3. The CDR3 bases are TGTGCCAGTTCCGTTGCAGGGAGCGGTCAGCCCCAGCATTTT. Translation gives CASSVAGSGQPQHF. Complete variable domain (other parts from reference TRBV19 and TRBJ1-5): DGGITQSPKYLFRKEGQNVTLSCEQNLNHDAMYWYRQDPGQGLRLIYYSQIVNDFQKGDIAEGYSVSREKKESFPLTVTSAQKNPTAFYLCASSVAGSGQPQHFGDGTRLSIL.

This chain joins TRBV5-5 and TRBJ2-3; TRBD2 agrees at 13 bases. CDR3 length: 16 residues. After removal of 4 bases from V and 1 base from J, the junction contained 3 bases not matched to a gene. Per the germline V gene, CDR1 is SGHKS and CDR2 is YYEKEE (reference sequence). For the CDR3, the DNA is TGTGCCAGCAGCGTAGGACTAGCGGGGGGCACAGATACGCAGTATTTT. Amino acid sequence: CASSVGLAGGTDTQYF.

The chain joins TRBV28 to TRBJ1-2, with unresolved D. This CDR3 region has 14 residues. Germline V lookup: CDR1 MDHEN, CDR2 SYDVKM. Trimming removed 6 bases from V and 8 bases from J, with 19 bases in between. CDR3 coding DNA: TGTGCCAGCAGCGACCCGACACCTTTGGGAGGCTACACCTTC. Translation gives CASSDPTPLGGYTF.

The chain has TRBV7-2 and TRBJ1-2; 7 nucleotides line up with TRBD1. Germline CDR1 and CDR2: SGHTA and FQGNSA. V lost 5 bases and J lost 2; bases outside the gene matches: 5. CDR3 length: 14 residues. CDR3 sequence (DNA): TGTGCCAGCAGCCTATCGGGACAGAACTATGGCTACACCTTC. This gives the protein CASSLSGQNYGYTF.